A selection of T cell receptor beta chains follows, all from one sample in a study of TIL therapy for anti-PD-1-resistant metastatic lung cancer. Clones were sequenced by immunoSEQ multiplex PCR, and TCRdb holds only the in-frame ones, with some missing. The sample contains some 26,000 clones, less than 65% of which appear only once. This sample comprised tumor tissue, obtained at baseline. These TCRs come from a woman aged 25-80 years with non-small cell lung cancer. Both conserved end residues are part of each CDR3. D genes are given only for firm matches. Size is omitted from some rows. Given values are once, few, many or a class for expanded clones.

abundance	j_gene	d_gene	v_gene	CDR3aa	CDR3nt
.	TRBJ1-3	.	TRBV18	CASSPKSDAGNTIYF	TGTGCCAGCTCACCAAAATCCGACGCTGGAAACACCATATATTTT
few	TRBJ1-2	.	TRBV20-1	CSARDPGGYTF	TGCAGTGCTAGAGATCCGGGTGGCTACACCTTC
few	TRBJ2-1	TRBD2	TRBV6-5	CASSYGTTLYNEQFF	TGTGCCAGCAGTTATGGGACTACCCTCTACAATGAGCAGTTCTTC
.	TRBJ2-7	.	TRBV19	CASAPRLFSYEQYF	TGTGCCAGCGCGCCTAGACTCTTTTCCTACGAGCAGTACTTC
.	TRBJ2-3	.	TRBV12-5	CASGLTGTSTDTQYF	TGTGCTAGTGGTTTGACAGGGACTAGCACAGATACGCAGTATTTT
.	TRBJ2-1	TRBD2	TRBV7-9	CASSKGPKRELHEQFF	TGTGCCAGCAGCAAGGGTCCTAAGCGGGAGTTACATGAGCAGTTCTTC
.	TRBJ2-5	TRBD2	TRBV5-6	CASSLGLAGEWEEETQYF	TGTGCCAGCAGCTTGGGACTAGCGGGAGAATGGGAAGAAGAGACCCAGTACTTC
.	TRBJ1-1	.	TRBV6-5	CASSQRGRTEAFF	TGTGCCAGCAGTCAGAGGGGTCGGACTGAAGCTTTCTTT
.	TRBJ1-1	.	TRBV2	CASSLDRNTEAFF	TGTGCCAGCAGCCTAGATCGAAACACTGAAGCTTTCTTT
.	TRBJ2-7	.	TRBV9	CASSPSGGPYEQYF	TGTGCCAGCAGCCCTAGTGGGGGTCCCTACGAGCAGTACTTC
.	TRBJ1-2	.	TRBV5-4	CASNLQGANYGYTF	TGTGCCAGCAACCTACAGGGAGCTAACTATGGCTACACCTTC
.	TRBJ2-3	TRBD2	TRBV7-2	CASSPGTSGARSTDTQYF	TGTGCCAGCAGCCCCGGGACTAGCGGGGCTAGAAGCACAGATACGCAGTATTTT
.	TRBJ1-3	TRBD1	TRBV29-1	CSVLTGVGNTIYF	TGCAGCGTCCTGACAGGGGTTGGAAACACCATATATTTT
.	TRBJ2-7	.	TRBV2	CASSEKPGDYEQYF	TGTGCCAGCAGTGAAAAACCCGGGGACTACGAGCAGTACTTC
.	TRBJ2-1	.	TRBV12-5	CASGLGGQYNEQFF	TGTGCTAGTGGTTTGGGGGGCCAATACAATGAGCAGTTCTTC
.	TRBJ2-1	.	TRBV6-5	CASNPTGDYNEQFF	TGTGCCAGTAACCCTACGGGAGACTACAATGAGCAGTTCTTC